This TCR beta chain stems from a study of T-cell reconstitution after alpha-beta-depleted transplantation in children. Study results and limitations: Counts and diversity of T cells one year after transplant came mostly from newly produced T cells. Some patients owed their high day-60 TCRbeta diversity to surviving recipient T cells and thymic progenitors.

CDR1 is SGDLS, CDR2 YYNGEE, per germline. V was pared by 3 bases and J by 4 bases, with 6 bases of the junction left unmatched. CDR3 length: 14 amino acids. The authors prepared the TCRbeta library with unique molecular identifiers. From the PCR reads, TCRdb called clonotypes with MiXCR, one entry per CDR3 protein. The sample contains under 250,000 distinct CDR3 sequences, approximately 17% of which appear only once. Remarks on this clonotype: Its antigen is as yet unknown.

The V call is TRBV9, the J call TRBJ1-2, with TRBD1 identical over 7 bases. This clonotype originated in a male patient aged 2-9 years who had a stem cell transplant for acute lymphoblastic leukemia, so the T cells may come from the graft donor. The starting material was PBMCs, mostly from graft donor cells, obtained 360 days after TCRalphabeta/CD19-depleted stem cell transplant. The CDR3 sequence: CASSASTGTYGYTF. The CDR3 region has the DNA TGTGCCAGCAGCGCTTCGACAGGGACCTATGGCTACACCTTC.